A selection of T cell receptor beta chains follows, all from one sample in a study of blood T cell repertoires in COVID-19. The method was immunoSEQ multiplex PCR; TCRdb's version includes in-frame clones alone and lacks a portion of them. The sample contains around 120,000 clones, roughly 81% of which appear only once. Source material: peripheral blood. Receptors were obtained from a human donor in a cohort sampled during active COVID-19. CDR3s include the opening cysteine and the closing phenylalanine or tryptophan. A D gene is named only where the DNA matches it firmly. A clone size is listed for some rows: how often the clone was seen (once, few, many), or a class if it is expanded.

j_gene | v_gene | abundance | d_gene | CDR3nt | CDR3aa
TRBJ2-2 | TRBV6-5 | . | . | TGTGCCAGCAGAGAGGCACCGATCTACACCGGGGAGCTGTTTTTT | CASREAPIYTGELFF
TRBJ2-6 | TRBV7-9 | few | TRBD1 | TGTGCCAGCAGTAATCAGGGGGTTGCCAACGTCCTGACTTTC | CASSNQGVANVLTF
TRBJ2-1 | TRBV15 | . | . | TGTGCCACCAGCATGTCAGTTGATGAGCAGTTCTTC | CATSMSVDEQFF
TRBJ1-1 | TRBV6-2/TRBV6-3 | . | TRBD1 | TGTGCCAGCAGTTACTCGGGACAGGGGGCAGAAGCTTTCTTT | CASSYSGQGAEAFF
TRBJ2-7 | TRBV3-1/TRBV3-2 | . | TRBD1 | TGTGCCAGCAGCCACCTGACAGGGGACGAGCAGTACTTC | CASSHLTGDEQYF
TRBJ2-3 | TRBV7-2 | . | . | TGTGCCAGCAGCTTAGCGCTGGGGCTAGTAGACACGCAGTATTTT | CASSLALGLVDTQYF
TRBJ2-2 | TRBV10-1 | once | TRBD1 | TGCGCCAGCACCCTGGGTCAGGGGGCTATCTGCACCGGGGAGCTGTTTTTT | CASTLGQGAICTGELFF
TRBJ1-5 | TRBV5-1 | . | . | TGCGCCAGCAGCCTTGGGGGCCCCGGGCTCAATCAGCCCCAGCATTTT | CASSLGGPGLNQPQHF
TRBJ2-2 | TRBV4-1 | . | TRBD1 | TGCGCCAGCAGCCTAATAGGGGGCGCGAACACCGGGGAGCTGTTTTTT | CASSLIGGANTGELFF
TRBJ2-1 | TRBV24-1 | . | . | TGTGCCACCAGTGATGATTCAGAAGAGGGCGGCGGTGAGCAGTTCTTC | CATSDDSEEGGGEQFF
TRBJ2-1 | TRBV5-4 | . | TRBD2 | TGTGCCAGCAGCTTGGGACTAGCGACTAACGTATATGAGCAGTTCTTC | CASSLGLATNVYEQFF
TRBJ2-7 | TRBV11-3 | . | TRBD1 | TGTGCCAGCAGCTTTTCCGGGACAGGCGAGCAGTACTTC | CASSFSGTGEQYF
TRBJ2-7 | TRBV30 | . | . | TGTGCCTGGACCTCGGGCTACGAGCAGTACTTC | CAWTSGYEQYF
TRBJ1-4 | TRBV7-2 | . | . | TGTGCCAGCAGGTTCACAGGGCATAGTAATGAAAAACTGTTTTTT | CASRFTGHSNEKLFF
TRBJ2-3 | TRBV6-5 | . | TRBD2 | TGTGCCGGCTCCCTAGCGGGGGACCCCGATACGCAGTATTTT | CAGSLAGDPDTQYF
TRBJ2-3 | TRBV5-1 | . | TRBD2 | TGCGCCAGCAGCTCATTAGCGGGAGGGCCGGGCACAGATACGCAGTATTTT | CASSSLAGGPGTDTQYF
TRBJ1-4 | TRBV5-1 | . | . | TGCGCCAGCAGCTTACAGTTAGGAGGGGAAAAACTGTTTTTT | CASSLQLGGEKLFF
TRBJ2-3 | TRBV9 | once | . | TGTGCCAGCAGCGTAGGCGGGGTCATATGGACAGATACGCAGTATTTT | CASSVGGVIWTDTQYF
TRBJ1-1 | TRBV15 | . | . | TGTGCCACCAGCCCGGGGGGGGTTCGCACTGAAGCTTTCTTT | CATSPGGVRTEAFF
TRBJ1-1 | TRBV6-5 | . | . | TGTGCCAGCAGTTCAGGGAATCCATCGAACACTGAAGCTTTCTTT | CASSSGNPSNTEAFF
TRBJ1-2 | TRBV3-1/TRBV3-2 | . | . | TGTGCCAGCAGCCAGCCCGGGGGGTCTGGCTACACCTTC | CASSQPGGSGYTF
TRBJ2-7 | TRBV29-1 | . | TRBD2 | TGCAGCGTTGAACCCCCCCTGCTAGCGGGAGGGCCGGGTTCCTACGAGCAGTACTTC | CSVEPPLLAGGPGSYEQYF
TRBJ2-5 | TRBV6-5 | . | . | TGTGCCAGCAGCTCCCGGGACACCCTGGGGGAGACCCAGTACTTC | CASSSRDTLGETQYF
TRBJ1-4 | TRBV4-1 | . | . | TGCGCCAGCAGCCAAGAGAGCGGAACGGCTAATGAAAAACTGTTTTTT | CASSQESGTANEKLFF
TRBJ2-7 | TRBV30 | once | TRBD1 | TGTGCTTCTTATCCGGGACAGGGTTGTTCCGAGCAGTACTTC | CASYPGQGCSEQYF
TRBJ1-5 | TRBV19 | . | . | TGTGCCAGTAGTACTAACGGGGAATCCAATCAGCCCCAGCATTTT | CASSTNGESNQPQHF
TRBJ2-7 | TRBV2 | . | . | TGTGCCAGCAGTGACGGTGGCGGACTCTACGAGCAGTACTTC | CASSDGGGLYEQYF
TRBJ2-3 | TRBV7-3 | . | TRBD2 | TGTGCCAGCAGCTTGGGACTAGCGGGAGCAGATACGCAGTATTTT | CASSLGLAGADTQYF
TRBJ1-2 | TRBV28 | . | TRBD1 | TGTGCCAGCAGTCCAGGGGGTTCTAACTATGGCTACACCTTC | CASSPGGSNYGYTF
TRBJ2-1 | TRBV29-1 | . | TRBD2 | TGCAGCGTTGAAGGTCGTGGCGGGGGGACCAAATCCTACAATGAGCAGTTCTTC | CSVEGRGGGTKSYNEQFF
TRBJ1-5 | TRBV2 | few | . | TGTGCCAGCAGTGAACAGTCCCCGAATCAGCCCCAGCATTTT | CASSEQSPNQPQHF
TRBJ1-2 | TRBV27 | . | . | TGTGCCAGCACAACTCTCGGGAGGGTGGGGAACTCTTATGGCTACACCTTC | CASTTLGRVGNSYGYTF
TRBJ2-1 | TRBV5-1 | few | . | TGCGCCAGCAGCTTTATTGCGGACAGCTACAATGAGCAGTTCTTC | CASSFIADSYNEQFF
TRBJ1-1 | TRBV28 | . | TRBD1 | TGTGCCAGCAGTCTTGGGACAGGGGGAAGCACTGAAGCTTTCTTT | CASSLGTGGSTEAFF
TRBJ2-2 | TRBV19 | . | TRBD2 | TGTGCCAGTAGTCCGCGGGGGAGGTTAGGCGGGGAGCTGTTTTTT | CASSPRGRLGGELFF
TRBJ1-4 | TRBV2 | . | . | TGTGCCAGCAGTGAAGAACGGTCCTTTAATGAAAAACTGTTTTTT | CASSEERSFNEKLFF
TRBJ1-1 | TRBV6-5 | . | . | TGTGCCAGCAGTTATGGGCAGAGCACTGAAGCTTTCTTT | CASSYGQSTEAFF
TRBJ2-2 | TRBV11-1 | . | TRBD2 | TGTGCCAGCAGCTCATTAGCGGGGGTTACCTTGTTTTTT | CASSSLAGVTLFF
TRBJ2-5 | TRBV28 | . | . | TGTGCCAGCAGTTCGGCGGCGGGGCAAGAGACCCAGTACTTC | CASSSAAGQETQYF
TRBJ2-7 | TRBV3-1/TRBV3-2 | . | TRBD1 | TGTGCCAGCAGCCTCCGCCAGGGGGGGACAGGGGTAGACGAGCAGTACTTC | CASSLRQGGTGVDEQYF
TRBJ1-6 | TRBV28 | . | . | TGTGCCAGCAGTTTATGGGGGCAGGGTTCACCCCTCCACTTT | CASSLWGQGSPLHF
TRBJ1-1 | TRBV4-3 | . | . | TGCGCCAGCAGCCAGGACAGTATTAACACTGAAGCTTTCTTT | CASSQDSINTEAFF
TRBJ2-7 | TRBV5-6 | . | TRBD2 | TGTGCCAGCAGCAGACTAGCGGGGGGAACCTACGAGCAGTACTTC | CASSRLAGGTYEQYF
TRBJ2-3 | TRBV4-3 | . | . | TGCGCCAGCAGCCATCAGATGGGGGGATCAGATACGCAGTATTTT | CASSHQMGGSDTQYF
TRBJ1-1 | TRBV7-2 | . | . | TGTGCCAGCAGCGCCACAGCTCGGGGGACTGAAGCTTTCTTT | CASSATARGTEAFF
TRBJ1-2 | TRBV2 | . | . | TGTGCCAGCAGTGATGAAGGGACTCCGTATGGCTACACCTTC | CASSDEGTPYGYTF
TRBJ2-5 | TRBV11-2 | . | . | TGTGCCAGCAGCTCCTTGGGCCGCCAAGAGACCCAGTACTTC | CASSSLGRQETQYF
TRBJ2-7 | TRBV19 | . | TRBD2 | TGTGCCAGTAGTATCGCGGGGGTCTCCTCGTACGAGCAGTACTTC | CASSIAGVSSYEQYF
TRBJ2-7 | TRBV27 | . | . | TGTGCCAGCAGTTCCGCAGGGCGCCCATACGAGCAGTACTTC | CASSSAGRPYEQYF
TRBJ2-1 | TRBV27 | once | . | TGTGCCAGCAGTTTCGGGTCCTACAATGAGCAGTTCTTC | CASSFGSYNEQFF
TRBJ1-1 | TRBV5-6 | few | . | TGTGCCAGCAGCTTATACAGGGTGACTGAAGCTTTCTTT | CASSLYRVTEAFF
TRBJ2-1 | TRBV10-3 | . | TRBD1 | TGTGCCATCAGCCCGGGACAGCACTACAATGAGCAGTTCTTC | CAISPGQHYNEQFF
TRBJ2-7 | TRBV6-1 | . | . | TGTGCCAGCAGTGAAGACCCAGGGTCGCTTACCTACGAGCAGTACTTC | CASSEDPGSLTYEQYF
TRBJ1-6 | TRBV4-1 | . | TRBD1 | TGCGCCAGCAGCCAAACCGGGACAGGGAACAATTCACCCCTCCACTTT | CASSQTGTGNNSPLHF